This T cell receptor (beta chain) was identified during a study of blood T cell repertoires in COVID-19. Study information: The cDNA or gDNA used as material had been derived from T cells, B-cell-depleted T cells, or PBMCs.

Per the original methods: The authors estimated nucleated cell counts from reference gene primer amplification. Produced via immunoSEQ multiplex PCR; TCRdb's table is partial and in-frame only. The D gene and trimming were derived from the DNA, and the V and J assignments and clone size from that table. The sample consists of some 300,000 clones, about 88% of them appearing once. Germline CDR1 is KGHDR and CDR2 is SFDVKD. The V segment lost 9 bases and the J segment 7 bases; nucleotides outside the gene matches: 4. CDR3 size: 12 residues. The source of this sequence is a woman aged 60 to 75 in a cohort exposed to, infected with or recovered from COVID-19 (not recorded which). V is TRBV24-1 and J is TRBJ2-1, with TRBD2 matching 8 bases. The source material was PBMCs or T cells enriched from blood (not recorded which). CDR3 coding DNA: TGTGCCACCCGGGAGGGGTCGAATGAGCAGTTCTTC. This encodes CATREGSNEQFF.